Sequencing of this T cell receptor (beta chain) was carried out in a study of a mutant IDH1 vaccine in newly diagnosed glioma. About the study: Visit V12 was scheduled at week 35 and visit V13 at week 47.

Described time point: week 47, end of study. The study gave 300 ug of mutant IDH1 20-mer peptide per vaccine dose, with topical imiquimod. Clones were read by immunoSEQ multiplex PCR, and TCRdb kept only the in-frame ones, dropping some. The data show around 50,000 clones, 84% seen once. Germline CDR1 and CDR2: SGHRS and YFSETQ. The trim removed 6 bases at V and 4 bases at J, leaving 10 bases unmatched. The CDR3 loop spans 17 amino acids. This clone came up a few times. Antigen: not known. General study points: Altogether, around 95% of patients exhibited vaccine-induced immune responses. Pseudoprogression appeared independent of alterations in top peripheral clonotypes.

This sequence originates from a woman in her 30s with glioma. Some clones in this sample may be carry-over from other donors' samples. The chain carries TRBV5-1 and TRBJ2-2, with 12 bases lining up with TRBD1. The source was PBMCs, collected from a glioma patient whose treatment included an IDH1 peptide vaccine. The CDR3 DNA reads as TGCGCCAGCACGTCCGGGACAGGGGGCTGGAGCACCGGGGAGCTGTTTTTT. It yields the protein CASTSGTGGWSTGELFF.